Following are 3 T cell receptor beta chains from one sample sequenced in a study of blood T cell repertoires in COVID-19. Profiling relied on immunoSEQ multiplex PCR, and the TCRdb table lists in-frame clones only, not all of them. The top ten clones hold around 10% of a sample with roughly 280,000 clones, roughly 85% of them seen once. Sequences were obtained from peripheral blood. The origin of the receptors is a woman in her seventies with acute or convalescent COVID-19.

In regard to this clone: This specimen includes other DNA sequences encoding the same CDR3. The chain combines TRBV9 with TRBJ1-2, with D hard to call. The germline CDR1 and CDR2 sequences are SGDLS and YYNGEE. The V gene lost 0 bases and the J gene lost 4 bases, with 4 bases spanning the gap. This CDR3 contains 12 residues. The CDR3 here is CASSVAGYGYTF. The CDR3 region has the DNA TGTGCCAGCAGCGTAGCCGGCTATGGCTACACCTTC.

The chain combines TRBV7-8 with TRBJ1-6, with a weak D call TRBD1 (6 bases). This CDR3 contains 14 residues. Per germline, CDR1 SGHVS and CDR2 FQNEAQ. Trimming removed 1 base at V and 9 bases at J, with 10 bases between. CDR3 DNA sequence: TGTGCCAGCAGCTTAGTACAGGGTGGTTCACCCCTCCACTTT. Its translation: CASSLVQGGSPLHF.

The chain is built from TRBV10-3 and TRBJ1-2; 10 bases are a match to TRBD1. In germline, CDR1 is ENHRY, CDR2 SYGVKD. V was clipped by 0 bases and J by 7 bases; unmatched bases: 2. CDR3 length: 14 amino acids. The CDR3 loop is CAISESRDRGGYTF. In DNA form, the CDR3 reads TGTGCCATCAGTGAGTCGCGGGACAGGGGTGGCTACACCTTC.